The TCR beta chain under discussion was sequenced for a study of shared clonotypes between healthy human individuals. Study context: Researchers assigned three CD4 naive, three CD4 memory, two CD8 naive and one CD8 memory plate to each donor.

Clones were read by immunoSEQ multiplex PCR, and TCRdb kept only the in-frame ones, dropping some. The sample holds about 2,500,000 clones, approximately 90% seen once. The sample holds a few counts of this clone. Trimming removed 2 bases at V and 3 bases at J, with 10 bases between. Per the germline V gene, CDR1 is GTSNPN and CDR2 is SVGIG (reference sequence). This CDR3 is built from 13 residues. The clonotype originates from a man aged 18 to 29 in good health. What was sequenced was naive CD4+ T cells sorted from blood. The subset here: CD45RA+ positively selected. V and J are TRBV30 and TRBJ1-1; the D is unclear. CDR3: CAWSNRRDTEAFF. CDR3 nucleotide sequence: TGTGCCTGGAGTAACCGGAGGGACACTGAAGCTTTCTTT. The full variable domain, with the rest looked up from reference TRBV30 and TRBJ1-1, is SQTIHQWPATLVQPVGSPLSLECTVEGTSNPNLYWYRQAAGRGLQLLFYSVGIGQISSEVPQNLSASRPQDRQFILSSKKLLLSDSGFYLCAWSNRRDTEAFFGQGTRLTVV.